The TCR beta chain under discussion was sequenced for a study of cytomegalovirus exposure and HLA in healthy donors. Both 60 Vbeta primers and 13 Jbeta primers went into the PCR. Original analysis: Approximately 11 million of 80 million or so unique TCR beta chains were shared, per a later count. The protocol was immunoSEQ multiplex PCR, while the TCRdb copy is restricted to in-frame clones and leaves out a portion. V and J calls plus clone size are reproduced from that table; the DNA served to infer D and trimming. The profile shows some 170,000 clones, roughly three quarters of them singletons. Trimming left V 1 base short and J 5 bases short, with 12 bases between. The CDR3 is 15 amino acids. Germline lookup yields CDR1 PRHDT and CDR2 FYEKMQ (reference sequence). Healthy donors of bone marrow made up the group. Each donor was nominally healthy when sampled (though unrecorded immune exposures were likely).

The rearrangement joins TRBV13 to TRBJ2-1, with no clear D. This clonotype was sampled from a young man in good health and CMV-seropositive. The sequenced sample was PBMCs. The CDR3 sequence is CASSLEFTGNNEQFF. The CDR3, as DNA: TGTGCCAGCAGCTTAGAATTTACGGGTAACAATGAGCAGTTCTTC. The complete variable domain, with remaining parts taken from reference TRBV13 and TRBJ2-1, reads AAGVIQSPRHLIKEKRETATLKCYPIPRHDTVYWYQQGPGQDPQFLISFYEKMQSDKGSIPDRFSAQQFSDYHSELNMSSLELGDSALYFCASSLEFTGNNEQFFGPGTRLTVL.